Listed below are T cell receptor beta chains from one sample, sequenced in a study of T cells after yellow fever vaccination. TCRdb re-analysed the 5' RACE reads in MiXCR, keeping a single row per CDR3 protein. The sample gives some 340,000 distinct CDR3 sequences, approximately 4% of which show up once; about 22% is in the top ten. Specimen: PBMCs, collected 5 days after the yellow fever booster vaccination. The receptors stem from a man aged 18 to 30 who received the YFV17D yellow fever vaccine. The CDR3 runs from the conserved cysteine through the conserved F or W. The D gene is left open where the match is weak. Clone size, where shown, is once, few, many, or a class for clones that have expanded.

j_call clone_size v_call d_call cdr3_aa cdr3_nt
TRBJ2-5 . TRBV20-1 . CSARFPTGETQYF TGCAGTGCTAGATTTCCTACCGGAGAGACCCAGTACTTC
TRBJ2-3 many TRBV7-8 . CASTKFTGIQVTDTQYF TGTGCCAGCACCAAATTTACGGGGATCCAGGTCACAGATACGCAGTATTTT
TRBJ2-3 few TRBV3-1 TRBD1 CASSQPGQNTDTQYF TGTGCCAGCAGCCAACCGGGACAGAACACAGATACGCAGTATTTT
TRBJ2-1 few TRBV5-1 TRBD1 CASSLSDRGFRDEQFF TGCGCCAGCAGCTTGTCGGACAGGGGGTTCAGAGATGAGCAGTTCTTC
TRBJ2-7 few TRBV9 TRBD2 CASSPAGTSSYEQYF TGTGCCAGCAGCCCCGCCGGGACTAGCAGCTACGAGCAGTACTTC
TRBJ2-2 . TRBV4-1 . CASSQPRETGELFF TGCGCCAGCAGCCAACCGCGGGAAACCGGGGAGCTGTTTTTT
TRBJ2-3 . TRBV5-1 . CASSRENLLDTQYF TGCGCCAGCAGTCGGGAAAATTTATTAGATACGCAGTATTTT
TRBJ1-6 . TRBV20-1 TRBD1 CSAPDRELDSPLHF TGCAGTGCTCCGGACAGGGAGTTGGATTCACCCCTCCACTTT
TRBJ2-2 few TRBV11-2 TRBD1 CASSWDRGAGELFF TGTGCCAGCAGCTGGGACAGGGGGGCCGGGGAGCTGTTTTTT
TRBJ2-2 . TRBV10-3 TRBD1 CAISERQGAAGELFF TGTGCCATCAGTGAGAGGCAGGGGGCGGCCGGGGAGCTGTTTTTT
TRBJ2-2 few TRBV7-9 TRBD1 CASSSGQASIKLFF TGTGCCAGCAGCTCCGGACAGGCCTCGATCAAGCTGTTTTTT
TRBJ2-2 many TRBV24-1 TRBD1 CATSDPGTGTTGELFF TGTGCCACCAGTGATCCCGGGACAGGGACAACCGGGGAGCTGTTTTTT
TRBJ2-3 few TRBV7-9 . CASSSSAEGTDTQYF TGTGCCAGCAGCTCCTCCGCCGAGGGCACAGATACGCAGTATTTT
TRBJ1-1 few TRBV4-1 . CASSQVAQTGNSEAFF TGCGCCAGCAGCCAAGTCGCCCAAACAGGGAACTCTGAAGCTTTCTTT
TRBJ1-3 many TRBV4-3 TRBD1 CASGLDREAGNTIYF TGCGCCAGCGGACTGGACAGGGAGGCTGGAAACACCATATATTTT
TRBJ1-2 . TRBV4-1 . CASSQEPAGADGYTF TGCGCCAGCAGCCAAGAGCCCGCAGGGGCGGACGGCTACACCTTC
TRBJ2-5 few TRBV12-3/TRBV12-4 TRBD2 CASSSGTSGGRNPETQYF TGTGCCAGCAGCTCCGGGACTAGCGGGGGGCGTAATCCGGAGACCCAGTACTTC
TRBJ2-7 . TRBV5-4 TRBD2 CASSLSTGGALIYYEQYF TGTGCCAGCAGCTTGTCGACCGGGGGGGCCTTGATTTACTACGAGCAGTACTTC
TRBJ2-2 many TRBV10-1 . CASSPNKPTGELFF TGCGCCAGCAGTCCGAACAAACCCACCGGGGAGCTGTTTTTT
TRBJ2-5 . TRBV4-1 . CASSQGQTETQYF TGCGCCAGCAGCCAAGGACAGACAGAGACCCAGTACTTC
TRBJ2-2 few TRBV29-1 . CSVGQADTGELFF TGCAGCGTTGGACAGGCAGACACCGGGGAGCTGTTTTTT
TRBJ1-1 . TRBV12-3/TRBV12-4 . CASTWGGTEAFF TGTGCCAGCACTTGGGGGGGGACTGAAGCTTTCTTT